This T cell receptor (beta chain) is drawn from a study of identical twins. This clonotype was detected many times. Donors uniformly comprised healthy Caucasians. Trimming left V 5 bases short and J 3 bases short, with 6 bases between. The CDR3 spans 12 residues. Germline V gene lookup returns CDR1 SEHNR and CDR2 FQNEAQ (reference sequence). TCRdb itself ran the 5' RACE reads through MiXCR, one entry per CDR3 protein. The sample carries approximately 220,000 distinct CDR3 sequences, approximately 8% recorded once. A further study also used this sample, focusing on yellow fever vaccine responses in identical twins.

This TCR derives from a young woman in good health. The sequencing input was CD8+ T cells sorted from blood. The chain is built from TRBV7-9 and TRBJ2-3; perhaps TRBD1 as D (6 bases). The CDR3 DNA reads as TGTGCCAGCAGCACAGGGACAGATACGCAGTATTTT. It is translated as CASSTGTDTQYF.